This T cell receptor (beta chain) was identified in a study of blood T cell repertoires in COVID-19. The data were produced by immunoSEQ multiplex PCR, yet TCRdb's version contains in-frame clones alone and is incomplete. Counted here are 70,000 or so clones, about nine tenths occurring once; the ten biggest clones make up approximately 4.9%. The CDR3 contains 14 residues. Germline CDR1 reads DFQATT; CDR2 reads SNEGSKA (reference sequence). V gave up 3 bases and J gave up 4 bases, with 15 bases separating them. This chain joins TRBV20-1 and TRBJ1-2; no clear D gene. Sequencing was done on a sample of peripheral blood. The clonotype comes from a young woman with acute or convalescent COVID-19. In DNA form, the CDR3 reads TGCAGTGCTAGTAGGTCCGACATCGCCTATGGCTACACCTTC. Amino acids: CSASRSDIAYGYTF.